These 3 T cell receptor beta chains came from one sample sequenced in a study of blood T cell repertoires in COVID-19. Profiling relied on immunoSEQ multiplex PCR, and the TCRdb table lists in-frame clones only, not all of them. The sample has approximately 110,000 clones; roughly 80% are singletons. Sequencing was carried out using peripheral blood. These receptors all stem from a man between 70 and 80 years old with active or convalescent COVID-19.

A note on this clone: Other nucleotide sequences in the sample specify the same CDR3. The genes are TRBV18 and TRBJ1-1; tentative D call: TRBD1 (6 bases). V lost 6 bases to trimming and J lost 1 base, with 9 bases between them. Germline-derived CDR1 and CDR2 are KGHSH and LQKENI. This CDR3 is 13 amino acids long. CDR3 DNA: TGTGCCAGCTCCCTACAGGGGAACACTGAAGCTTTCTTT. Encoded protein: CASSLQGNTEAFF.

This clone was picked up one time. The V and J genes are TRBV7-5 and TRBJ2-7; the table's TRBD2 call for D was not verified on the DNA. TRBV7-5 has pseudogene status. The CDR3 is 13 residues long. CDR3 protein: CAREGEGTYEQYF. In DNA, the CDR3 is TGTGCCAGAGAGGGGGAGGGAACCTACGAGCAGTACTTC.

The rearrangement joins TRBV27 to TRBJ1-2, with D possibly being TRBD1 (6 bases). The CDR3 has 16 residues. V lost 2 bases to trimming and J lost 4 bases, with 17 bases between them. Looked up from germline, CDR1 is MNHEY and CDR2 is SMNVEV (reference sequence). Here the CDR3 reads CASSLGGGPLGYGYTF. CDR3 nucleotide sequence: TGTGCCAGCAGTTTAGGGGGGGGGCCCCTTGGCTATGGCTACACCTTC.